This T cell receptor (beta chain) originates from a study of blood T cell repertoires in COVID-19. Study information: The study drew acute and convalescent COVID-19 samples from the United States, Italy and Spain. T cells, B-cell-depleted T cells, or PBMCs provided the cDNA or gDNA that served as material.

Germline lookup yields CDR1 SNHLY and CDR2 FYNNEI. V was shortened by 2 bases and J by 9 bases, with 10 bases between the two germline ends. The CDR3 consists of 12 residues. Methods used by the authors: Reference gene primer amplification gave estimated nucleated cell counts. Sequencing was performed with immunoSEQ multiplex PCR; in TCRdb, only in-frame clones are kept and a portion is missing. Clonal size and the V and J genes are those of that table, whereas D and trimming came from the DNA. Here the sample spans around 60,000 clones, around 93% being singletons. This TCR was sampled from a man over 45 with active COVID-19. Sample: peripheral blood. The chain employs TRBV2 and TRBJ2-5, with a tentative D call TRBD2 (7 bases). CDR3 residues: CASSERGRAQYF. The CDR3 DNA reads TGTGCCAGCAGTGAAAGGGGGAGGGCCCAGTACTTC.